These 8 T cell receptor beta chains were sequenced from one sample in a study of T cells after yellow fever vaccination. TCRdb passed the 5' RACE reads through MiXCR, listing each CDR3 protein once. The table lists 500,000 to 650,000 distinct CDR3 sequences, 17% of them singletons. The specimen comprised PBMCs, sampled about 5 days after the first yellow fever vaccination. The receptor source for this set is a man aged 18 to 29 who received the YFV17D yellow fever vaccine.

The J gene is TRBJ1-1, the V gene TRBV6-5; D remains unclear. Trimming removed 0 bases at V and 5 bases at J, with 16 bases between. CDR1 and CDR2 (germline): MNHEY, SVGAGI. The CDR3 length is 16 residues. Written as DNA, the CDR3 is TGTGCCAGCAGTTACTCGCGGTGGCGGGTTAAAACTGAAGCTTTCTTT. Its translation is CASSYSRWRVKTEAFF.

This chain joins TRBV5-5 and TRBJ2-3; D is unclear. Trimming removed 4 bases from V and 5 bases from J, with 23 bases in between. Germline V gene data show CDR1 as SGHKS and CDR2 as YYEKEE (reference sequence). The CDR3 runs to 17 residues. The CDR3 DNA reads TGTGCCAGCAGCGGCTGGGATGCCCCCCTGCGGCGAGATACGCAGTATTTT. Amino acid sequence: CASSGWDAPLRRDTQYF.

This clonotype occurred a few times. The chain uses TRBV2 and TRBJ2-1; the D gene is possibly TRBD2 (7 bases). The CDR3 sequence is 17 residues long. In germline, CDR1 is SNHLY, CDR2 FYNNEI. V gave up 5 bases and J gave up 6 bases, with 23 bases separating them. The CDR3 protein is CASSPRRGRRQGNEQFF. DNA for the CDR3: TGTGCCAGCAGTCCTAGGCGGGGGCGGAGGCAGGGCAATGAGCAGTTCTTC. The variable domain in full, completed from reference TRBV2 and TRBJ2-1, reads EPEVTQTPSHQVTQMGQEVILRCVPISNHLYFYWYRQILGQKVEFLVSFYNNEISEKSEIFDDQFSVERPDGSNFTLKIRSTKLEDSAMYFCASSPRRGRRQGNEQFFGPGTRLTVL.

This rearrangement joins TRBV2 to TRBJ2-5, with D uncertain. The CDR3 extends over 13 amino acids. Deletions cut 8 bases from V and 2 bases from J, with 12 bases between. Germline V CDR1 and CDR2: SNHLY, FYNNEI. This CDR3 is CASEKGRQETQYF. The CDR3 DNA reads TGTGCCAGCGAGAAGGGCAGGCAAGAGACCCAGTACTTC.

This clonotype came up a few times. The chain carries TRBV3-1 and TRBJ2-1, with 8 bases identical to TRBD2. The CDR3 is made up of 16 amino acids. The germline V gene encodes CDR1 LGHDT and CDR2 YNNKEL (reference sequence). Trimming took 1 base from V and 6 from J; bases not matched to a gene: 8. The CDR3 spells CASSQVASGGLNEQFF. CDR3 sequence (DNA): TGTGCCAGCAGCCAAGTTGCCAGCGGGGGACTCAATGAGCAGTTCTTC.

The table lists this clonotype with a few counts. This chain uses TRBV20-1 with TRBJ2-1; weak D call: TRBD2 (6 bases). The germline V gene encodes CDR1 DFQATT and CDR2 SNEGSKA (reference sequence). CDR3 length equals 15 residues. V lost 0 bases, J lost 3 bases, and 12 bases lay in between. The CDR3 spells CSARDGPGDYNEQFF. For the CDR3, the DNA is TGCAGTGCTAGAGATGGGCCGGGGGACTACAATGAGCAGTTCTTC.

The table lists this clonotype with a few counts. Here the CDR3 DNA reads TGTGCCAGCAGTTCGGGGGGTCGGGAAGCTTTCTTT. It yields the protein CASSSGGREAFF. This chain uses TRBV6-5 with TRBJ1-1, with D perhaps TRBD1 (5 bases). This CDR3 spans 12 amino acids. The germline CDR1 and CDR2 sequences are MNHEY and SVGAGI. Trimming pared 4 bases from V and 8 bases from J, leaving 11 bases between.

The gene calls are TRBV6-1 and TRBJ1-6; 7 nucleotides agree with TRBD1. The CDR3 runs to 15 residues. Germline CDR1 MNHNS, CDR2 SASEGT. V trimming: 7 bases; J trimming: 6 bases; junction bases outside the gene matches: 9. The CDR3: CASIQEQGFNSPLHF. The DNA of the CDR3 is TGTGCCAGCATCCAGGAACAGGGGTTTAATTCACCCCTCCACTTT.